This passage covers 27 T cell receptor beta chains from one sample sequenced in a study of Ad26.COV2.S vaccination and SARS-CoV-2 variants. As for treatment: around 19 received Ad26.COV2.S at low or high dose, single or two shots; about five received placebo; per-sample allocation not given. After the first vaccine or placebo injection, samples were drawn on day 63. Sequenced by immunoSEQ multiplex PCR; TCRdb stores in-frame clones only, minus some. This table holds about 460,000 clones, 70% to 90% found once. The sample here was peripheral blood, taken in a trial of Ad26.COV2.S vaccine versus placebo. These receptors came from a person aged 18-65 years who received the Ad26.COV2.S COVID-19 vaccine or a placebo.

The chain recombines TRBV9 with TRBJ2-6, with D possibly being TRBD1 (6 bases). The length of the CDR3 is 14 residues. Germline CDR1 reads SGDLS; CDR2 reads YYNGEE. V was trimmed by 3 bases and J by 14 bases, leaving 18 bases between them. CDR3 in amino acids: CASSAQTGTILLTF. DNA for the CDR3: TGTGCCAGCAGCGCACAGACAGGTACCATTCTCCTGACTTTC.

The V gene is TRBV7-2, the J gene TRBJ1-4; D is unclear. Trimming removed 1 base from V and 11 bases from J, with 5 bases in between. The CDR3 covers 11 residues. Germline assignment: CDR1 SGHTA and CDR2 FQGNSA. This CDR3 is CASSLGGKLFF. The CDR3 coding sequence is TGTGCCAGCAGCTTAGGTGGGAAACTGTTTTTT.

This chain joins TRBV6-5 and TRBJ1-4, with D perhaps TRBD1 (6 bases). V was pared by 6 bases and J by 7 bases, with 18 bases between. The CDR3 spans 15 residues. The V gene's germline CDR1 is MNHEY and CDR2 SVGAGI. CDR3: CASSPRGGSREKLFF. The CDR3 coding sequence is TGTGCCAGCAGCCCAAGGGGGGGGTCCCGTGAAAAACTGTTTTTT.

The V gene is TRBV6-5, the J gene TRBJ1-1; no clear D. The CDR3 covers 15 residues. V was clipped by 6 bases and J by 0 bases, with 14 bases between them. Germline values: CDR1 MNHEY, CDR2 SVGAGI. In DNA, the CDR3 is TGTGCCAGCAGCCTCAACCAGGAACTGAACACTGAAGCTTTCTTT. Its protein product is CASSLNQELNTEAFF.

The genes are TRBV29-1 and TRBJ2-3; 10 nucleotides agree with TRBD2. CDR3 length: 19 residues. Losses at the gene ends were 5 bases for V and 3 bases for J; bases not matched to a gene: 20. Per germline, CDR1 SQVTM and CDR2 ANQGSEA. DNA for the CDR3: TGCAGCGTTTTTTTGGGATCAGCGGGGGGGCTGGTGCGGACAGATACGCAGTATTTT. Its protein is CSVFLGSAGGLVRTDTQYF.

This chain links TRBV19 with TRBJ1-3; the D gene is possibly TRBD1 (5 bases). Germline assignment: CDR1 LNHDA and CDR2 SQIVND (reference sequence). The CDR3 is 17 residues long. V lost 3 bases to trimming and J lost 0 bases, with 15 bases between them. The CDR3: CASSMGPGRHSGNTIYF. The DNA of the CDR3 is TGTGCCAGTAGTATGGGACCCGGACGCCACTCTGGAAACACCATATATTTT. The variable domain in full, with the rest retrieved from reference TRBV19 and TRBJ1-3, is DGGITQSPKYLFRKEGQNVTLSCEQNLNHDAMYWYRQDPGQGLRLIYYSQIVNDFQKGDIAEGYSVSREKKESFPLTVTSAQKNPTAFYLCASSMGPGRHSGNTIYFGEGSWLTVV.

A note on this clone: Other DNA sequences in this specimen translate into the identical CDR3. The V gene is TRBV30, the J gene TRBJ1-1; TRBD1 aligns across 7 bases. Germline assignment: CDR1 GTSNPN and CDR2 SVGIG (reference sequence). V lost 3 bases, J lost 1 base, and 2 bases stayed unmatched. This CDR3 spans 13 amino acids. The CDR3 DNA reads as TGTGCCTGGAGCCGACAGGGGAACACTGAAGCTTTCTTT. This gives the protein CAWSRQGNTEAFF. Complete variable domain (other parts from reference TRBV30 and TRBJ1-1): SQTIHQWPATLVQPVGSPLSLECTVEGTSNPNLYWYRQAAGRGLQLLFYSVGIGQISSEVPQNLSASRPQDRQFILSSKKLLLSDSGFYLCAWSRQGNTEAFFGQGTRLTVV.

J is TRBJ1-6 and V is TRBV28, with 11 bases that match TRBD1. V shed 2 bases, J shed 10 bases, and the junction held 7 bases outside the gene matches. The CDR3 is 16 amino acids. Looked up from germline, CDR1 is MDHEN and CDR2 is SYDVKM. The CDR3 sequence: CASSLPDRGLGSPLHF. In nucleotides, the CDR3 is TGTGCCAGCAGTTTACCGGACAGGGGGCTGGGATCACCCCTCCACTTT.

This clone appeared a single time. This chain joins TRBV7-2 and TRBJ2-7; 12 bases are shared with TRBD1. The CDR3 is made up of 16 amino acids. Trimming cost V 6 bases and J 4 bases; bases outside gene matches: 10. The germline CDR1 and CDR2 sequences are SGHTA and FQGNSA. The CDR3 DNA follows: TGTGCCAGCAGACGGGGACAGGGGGCGATCCAATACGAGCAGTACTTC. Translation gives CASRRGQGAIQYEQYF.

The chain has TRBV14 and TRBJ2-3; D is undetermined. This CDR3 has 12 amino acids. V lost 1 base and J lost 14, with 13 bases in between. Germline V CDR1 and CDR2: SGHDN, FVKESK. The CDR3 sequence is CASSQGVLRAYF. The CDR3 DNA reads as TGTGCCAGCAGCCAAGGGGTCCTACGGGCGTATTTT.

The V and J genes are TRBV4-3 and TRBJ1-5; TRBD1 aligns across 8 bases. V dropped 2 bases and J dropped 5; count of bases not matched to a gene: 2. Per the germline V gene, CDR1 is LGHNA and CDR2 is YSLEER. The CDR3 spans 14 residues. This CDR3 is CASSQTGGYQPQHF. CDR3 nucleotides: TGCGCCAGCAGCCAAACAGGGGGGTATCAGCCCCAGCATTTT.

CDR3: CASSYHHRGKNTEAFF. CDR3 coding DNA: TGTGCCAGCAGCTATCACCACAGGGGGAAGAACACTGAAGCTTTCTTT. This chain uses TRBV28 with TRBJ1-1; 8 positions match TRBD1. From germline, CDR1 is MDHEN and CDR2 SYDVKM. Germline trimming cut 6 bases from V and 1 base from J; bases unmatched to any gene: 10. This CDR3 is 16 amino acids long.

The V call is TRBV6-5, the J call TRBJ1-2; 9 nucleotides match TRBD1. The CDR3 covers 15 residues. The trim removed 6 bases at V and 4 bases at J, leaving 9 bases unmatched. Germline-derived CDR1 and CDR2 are MNHEY and SVGAGI. The CDR3 DNA reads TGTGCCAGCAGGGGGACAGGGAAGGTCGGCTATGGCTACACCTTC. Translating it yields CASRGTGKVGYGYTF.

V and J are TRBV10-3 and TRBJ2-7, with D possibly TRBD1 on 5 matching bases. The CDR3 runs to 14 residues. The V and J ends lost 3 bases and 3 bases respectively, with 12 bases between them. Germline CDR1 ENHRY, CDR2 SYGVKD. The CDR3 spells CAISDRDSLYEQYF. In DNA, the CDR3 is TGTGCCATCAGTGATCGTGACAGCCTCTACGAGCAGTACTTC.

As DNA, the CDR3 is TGTGCCAGCAGCGTGGTAGCGGGAGGACAAGAGACCCAGTACTTC. This codes for CASSVVAGGQETQYF. The chain carries TRBV9 and TRBJ2-5, with 10 bases aligning to TRBD2. Germline CDR1 is SGDLS and CDR2 is YYNGEE. V shed 2 bases, J shed 2 bases, and the junction held 3 bases outside the gene matches. The CDR3 consists of 15 residues.

J is TRBJ2-3 and V is TRBV5-6; TRBD2 matches at 8 bases. The junction had 8 bases not matched to a gene; V was cut back by 1 base and J by 4 bases. The germline V gene has CDR1 SGHDT and CDR2 YYEEEE. CDR3 length: 16 residues. CDR3 sequence reads: CASSLFRGGRSDTQYF. The DNA of the CDR3 is TGTGCCAGCAGCTTGTTTCGCGGGGGGCGGTCAGATACGCAGTATTTT.

The chain combines TRBV24-1 with TRBJ1-1; D is unresolved. Trimming stripped 7 bases from V and 1 base from J, with 15 bases between. The CDR3 length is 15 residues. CDR1 KGHDR and CDR2 SFDVKD come from the germline V gene. The CDR3 region has the DNA TGTGCCACCAGGAATCACGAGGTTGGGAACACTGAAGCTTTCTTT. This translates into CATRNHEVGNTEAFF.

The chain is built from TRBV28 and TRBJ2-2, with 11 bases identical to TRBD2. V lost 6 bases to trimming and J lost 6 bases; unmatched junction nucleotides: 21. CDR3 length equals 20 residues. CDR1 is MDHEN and CDR2 is SYDVKM in the germline V gene. The DNA of the CDR3 is TGTGCCAGCAGGATAGCGGGAGGGACCCCCACGGTTATTATTCCCGGGGAGCTGTTTTTT. It is translated as CASRIAGGTPTVIIPGELFF.

This chain uses TRBV5-1 with TRBJ1-3; TRBD1 matches at 10 bases. CDR1 is SGHRS and CDR2 is YFSETQ in the germline V gene. The CDR3 spans 15 residues. V gave up 0 bases and J gave up 8 bases; unmatched junction bases: 5. The CDR3, as DNA: TGCGCCAGCAGCTTGGGGGGACAGGGGTCAGACACCATATATTTT. Protein: CASSLGGQGSDTIYF.

The chain has TRBV27 and TRBJ2-1; TRBD1 might be the D (5 bases). Germline assignment: CDR1 MNHEY and CDR2 SMNVEV (reference sequence). There are 17 residues in the CDR3. V was pared by 4 bases and J by 9 bases, with 25 bases between. As DNA, the CDR3 is TGTGCCAGCAGTTCTTACAGGAAAGGGGCCGCCAATGGTGAGCAGTTCTTC. This encodes CASSSYRKGAANGEQFF.

The chain joins TRBV27 to TRBJ1-5, with 11 bases fitting TRBD1. The ends lost 6 bases at V and 0 bases at J; junction bases unmatched: 10. Germline CDR1 MNHEY, CDR2 SMNVEV (reference sequence). The CDR3 covers 18 residues. The CDR3 spells CASRAGTGGYYSNQPQHF. The CDR3 DNA follows: TGTGCCAGCAGGGCCGGGACAGGGGGGTACTATAGCAATCAGCCCCAGCATTTT.

For this clone: Other nucleotide sequences from this sample produce the same CDR3. This rearrangement joins TRBV7-3 to TRBJ1-1; TRBD1 is a possible D gene (6 bases). This CDR3 is 14 amino acids long. The V end was cut by 0 bases, the J end by 2 bases, with 7 bases between. Germline V lookup: CDR1 SGHTA, CDR2 FQGTGA. The CDR3 loop is CASSLTGGNTEAFF. The CDR3 coding sequence is TGTGCCAGCAGCTTAACGGGGGGCAACACTGAAGCTTTCTTT. Based on the CDR3 plus reference TRBV7-3 and TRBJ1-1, the full variable domain is GAGVSQTPSNKVTEKGKYVELRCDPISGHTALYWYRQSLGQGPEFLIYFQGTGAADDSGLPNDRFFAVRPEGSVSTLKIQRTERGDSAVYLCASSLTGGNTEAFFGQGTRLTVV.

With respect to this clone: Its ends do not fully match the called genes, so a read error is possible. This chain links TRBV6-1 with TRBJ2-7; D is perhaps TRBD1 (6 bases). This CDR3 has 11 residues. CDR1 MNHNS and CDR2 SASEGT come from the germline V gene. CDR3 in DNA: TGTGCCAGCAGTGAAGTCCGGGACACCAACTTC. It yields the protein CASSEVRDTNF.

The J gene is TRBJ1-3, the V gene TRBV7-9; D may be TRBD1 (5 bases). The germline V and J ends were trimmed by 6 bases and 8 bases, with 14 bases remaining between them. The length of the CDR3 is 13 residues. From germline, CDR1 is SEHNR and CDR2 FQNEAQ (reference sequence). The CDR3 DNA reads TGTGCCAGCAGTCTGTGGGGAGGGGACACCATATATTTT. Encoded protein: CASSLWGGDTIYF.

In this sample, this clone turned up once. The chain carries TRBV3-1 (or the pseudogene TRBV3-2) and TRBJ2-1; D ambiguous. The ends were cut back, 4 bases at V and 10 bases at J, with 11 bases in the middle. From germline, CDR1 is LGHDT and CDR2 YNNKEL (reference sequence). The CDR3 covers 12 residues. CDR3 protein: CASSPPGREQFF. The CDR3 coding sequence is TGTGCCAGCAGCCCCCCTGGGCGGGAGCAGTTCTTC.

This clone has only one observation. The rearrangement links TRBV5-5 to TRBJ2-7, with 7 bases aligning to TRBD2. Germline V lookup: CDR1 SGHKS, CDR2 YYEKEE (reference sequence). V gave up 2 bases and J gave up 3 bases; unmatched junction bases: 14. There are 17 residues in the CDR3. CDR3 nucleotide sequence: TGTGCCAGCAGCTTTTTCTCTAGCGGTCGGACGGACTACGAGCAGTACTTC. Its protein is CASSFFSSGRTDYEQYF.

This chain uses TRBV6-5 with TRBJ2-7; D is possibly TRBD1 or TRBD2 (5 bases each). CDR1 MNHEY and CDR2 SVGAGI come from the germline V gene. The CDR3 contains 14 residues. V dropped 10 bases and J dropped 2 bases, with 18 bases sitting between them. CDR3 protein: CATRVASRTYEQYF. DNA of the CDR3: TGTGCCACCAGGGTGGCTAGCCGTACCTACGAGCAGTACTTC.